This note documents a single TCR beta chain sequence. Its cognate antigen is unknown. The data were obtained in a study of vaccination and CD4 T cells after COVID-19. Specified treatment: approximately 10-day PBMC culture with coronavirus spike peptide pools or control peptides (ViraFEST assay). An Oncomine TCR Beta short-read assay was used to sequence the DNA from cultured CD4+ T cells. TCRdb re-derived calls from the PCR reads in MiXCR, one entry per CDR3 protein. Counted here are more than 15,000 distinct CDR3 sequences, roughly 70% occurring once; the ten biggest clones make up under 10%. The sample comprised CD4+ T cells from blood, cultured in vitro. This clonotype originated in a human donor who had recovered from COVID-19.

The CDR3: CASSFAPLQGEQYF. The CDR3 nucleotides are TGTGCCAGCAGTTTCGCCCCCCTACAGGGCGAGCAGTACTTC. This chain links TRBV28 with TRBJ2-7, with a tentative D call TRBD1 (6 bases). The V gene lost 3 bases and the J gene lost 6 bases, with 15 bases spanning the gap. The CDR3 sequence is 14 residues long. Germline-derived CDR1 and CDR2 are MDHEN and SYDVKM.